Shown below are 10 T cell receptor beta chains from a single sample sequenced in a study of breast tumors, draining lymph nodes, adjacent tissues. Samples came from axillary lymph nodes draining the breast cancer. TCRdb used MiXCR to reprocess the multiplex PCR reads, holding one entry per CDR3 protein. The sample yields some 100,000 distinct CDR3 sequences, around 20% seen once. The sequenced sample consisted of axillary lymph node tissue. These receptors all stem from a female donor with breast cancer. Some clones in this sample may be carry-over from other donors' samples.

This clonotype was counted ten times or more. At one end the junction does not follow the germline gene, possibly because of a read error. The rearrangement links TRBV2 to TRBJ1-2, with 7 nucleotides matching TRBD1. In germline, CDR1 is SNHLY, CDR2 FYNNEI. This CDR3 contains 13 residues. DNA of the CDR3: TGTGCCAGCAGAACCGGGACAGACTACGGCTACACCTTC. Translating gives CASRTGTDYGYTF.

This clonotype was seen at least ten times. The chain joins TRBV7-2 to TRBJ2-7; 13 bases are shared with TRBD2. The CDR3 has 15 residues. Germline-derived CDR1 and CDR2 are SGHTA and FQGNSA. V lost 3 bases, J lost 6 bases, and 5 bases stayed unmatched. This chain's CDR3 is CASSLTSGRRGEQYF. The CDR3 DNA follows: TGTGCCAGCAGCTTGACTAGCGGGAGGAGGGGCGAGCAGTACTTC.

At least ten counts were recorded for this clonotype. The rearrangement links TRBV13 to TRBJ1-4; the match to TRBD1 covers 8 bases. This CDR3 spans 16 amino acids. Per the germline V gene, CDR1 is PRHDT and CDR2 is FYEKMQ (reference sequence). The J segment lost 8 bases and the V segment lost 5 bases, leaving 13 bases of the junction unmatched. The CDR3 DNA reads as TGTGCCAGCAGCCTAAGCACCAACAGGGGGTGGGAAAAACTGTTTTTT. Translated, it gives CASSLSTNRGWEKLFF.

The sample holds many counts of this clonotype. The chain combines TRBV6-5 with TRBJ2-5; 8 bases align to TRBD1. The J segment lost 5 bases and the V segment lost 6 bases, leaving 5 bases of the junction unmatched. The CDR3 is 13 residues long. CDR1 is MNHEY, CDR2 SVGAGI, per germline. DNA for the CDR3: TGTGCCAGCAGCCGACAGGGGATCGAGACCCAGTACTTC. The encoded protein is CASSRQGIETQYF.

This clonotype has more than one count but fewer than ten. The CDR3 protein is CASSQPGGPAQYF. The CDR3 coding sequence is TGTGCCAGCAGCCAACCGGGGGGGCCAGCGCAGTATTTT. The rearrangement joins TRBV3-1 to TRBJ2-3, with TRBD2 matching over 8 bases. The CDR3 sequence is 13 residues long. Germline V gene data show CDR1 as LGHDT and CDR2 as YNNKEL (reference sequence). The ends lost 2 bases at V and 10 bases at J; junction bases unmatched: 5.

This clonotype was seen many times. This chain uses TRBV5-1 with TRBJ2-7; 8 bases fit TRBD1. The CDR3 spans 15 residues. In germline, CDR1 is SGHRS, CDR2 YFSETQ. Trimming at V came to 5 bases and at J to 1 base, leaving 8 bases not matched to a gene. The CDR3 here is CASRLGQGKSYEQYF. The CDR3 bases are TGCGCCAGCAGACTCGGACAGGGAAAATCCTACGAGCAGTACTTC. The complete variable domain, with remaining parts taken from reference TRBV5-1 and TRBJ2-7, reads KAGVTQTPRYLIKTRGQQVTLSCSPISGHRSVSWYQQTPGQGLQFLFEYFSETQRNKGNFPGRFSGRQFSNSRSEMNVSTLELGDSALYLCASRLGQGKSYEQYFGPGTRLTVT.

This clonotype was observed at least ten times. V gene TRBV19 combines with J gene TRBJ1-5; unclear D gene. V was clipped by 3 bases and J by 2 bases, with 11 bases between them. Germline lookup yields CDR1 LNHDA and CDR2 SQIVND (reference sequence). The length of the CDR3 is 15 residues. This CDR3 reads CASSIFGSRNQPQHF. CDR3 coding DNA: TGTGCCAGTAGTATTTTTGGTAGTCGCAATCAGCCCCAGCATTTT.

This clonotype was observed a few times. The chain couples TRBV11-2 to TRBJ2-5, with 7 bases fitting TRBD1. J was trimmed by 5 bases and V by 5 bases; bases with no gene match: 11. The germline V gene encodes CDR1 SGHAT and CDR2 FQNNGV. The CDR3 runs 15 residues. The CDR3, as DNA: TGTGCCAGCAGCGAACAGGGGTCGATCGTCGAGACCCAGTACTTC. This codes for CASSEQGSIVETQYF.

The CDR3 DNA is TGTGCCACCAGTTCCCGGGACAGGGGAACAGATACGCAGTATTTT. Protein sequence: CATSSRDRGTDTQYF. The V call is TRBV15, the J call TRBJ2-3; 10 positions agree with TRBD1. This CDR3 has 15 residues. J was trimmed by 3 bases and V by 6 bases; bases with no gene match: 6. Germline CDR1 reads LNHNV; CDR2 reads YYDKDF (reference sequence).

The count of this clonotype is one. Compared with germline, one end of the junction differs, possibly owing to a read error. The DNA of the CDR3 is TGTGCCAGCAGCTACTCCCTCTTGCTCAACTGTGGCTACACCTTC. It yields the protein CASSYSLLLNCGYTF. J is TRBJ1-2 and V is TRBV6-5; D unclear. This CDR3 contains 15 residues. From germline, CDR1 is MNHEY and CDR2 SVGAGI.